This TCR beta chain came from a study of blood T cells in healthy people across ages. Overall study: Template-switching capture recovered about one barcoded beta molecule per two T cells.

Through a sample-barcoded 5' primer and a J-beta primer mix, a second PCR was run for roughly 7 to 11 cycles. One entry per CDR3 protein, called by TCRdb with MiXCR from the 5' RACE reads. The repertoire consists of about 1.6 million distinct CDR3 sequences, with roughly 32% occurring once and the leading ten covering about 11%. From germline, CDR1 is MGHRA and CDR2 YSYEKL. The CDR3 runs to 16 residues. V was clipped by 1 base and J by 3 bases; unmatched bases: 6. Sequenced input: blood. The receptor comes from a woman between 25 and 40 years old in good health. The J gene is TRBJ2-3, the V gene TRBV4-1; TRBD2 aligns across 8 bases. CDR3 loop: CASSQVGAGETDTQYF. Here the CDR3 DNA reads TGCGCCAGCAGCCAAGTGGGAGCGGGAGAAACAGATACGCAGTATTTT.